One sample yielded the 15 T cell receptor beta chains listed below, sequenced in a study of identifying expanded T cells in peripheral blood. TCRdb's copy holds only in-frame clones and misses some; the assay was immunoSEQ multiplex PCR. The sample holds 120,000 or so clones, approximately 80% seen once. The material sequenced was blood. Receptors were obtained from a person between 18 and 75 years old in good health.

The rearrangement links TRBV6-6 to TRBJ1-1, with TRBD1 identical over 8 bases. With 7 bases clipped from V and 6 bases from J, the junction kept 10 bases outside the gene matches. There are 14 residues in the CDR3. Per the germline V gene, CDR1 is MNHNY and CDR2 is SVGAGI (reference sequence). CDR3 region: CASTSGGAGSEAFF. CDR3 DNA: TGTGCCAGCACCTCAGGGGGCGCGGGATCTGAAGCTTTCTTT.

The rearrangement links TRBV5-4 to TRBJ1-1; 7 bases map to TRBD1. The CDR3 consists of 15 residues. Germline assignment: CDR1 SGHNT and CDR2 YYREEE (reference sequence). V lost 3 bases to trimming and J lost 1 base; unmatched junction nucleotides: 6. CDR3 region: CASSSGGVRNTEAFF. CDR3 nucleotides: TGTGCCAGCAGCTCAGGGGGTGTGAGGAACACTGAAGCTTTCTTT.

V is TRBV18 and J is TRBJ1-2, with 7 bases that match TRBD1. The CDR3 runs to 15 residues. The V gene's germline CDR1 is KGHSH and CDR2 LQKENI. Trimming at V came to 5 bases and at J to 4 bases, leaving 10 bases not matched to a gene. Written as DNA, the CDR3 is TGTGCCAGCTCATTGTCTTTGGGACAGTTCTATGGCTACACCTTC. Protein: CASSLSLGQFYGYTF.

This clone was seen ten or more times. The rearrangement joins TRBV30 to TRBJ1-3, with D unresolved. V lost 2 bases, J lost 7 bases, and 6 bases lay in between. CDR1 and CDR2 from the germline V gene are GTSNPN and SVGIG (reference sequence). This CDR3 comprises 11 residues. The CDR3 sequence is CAWSRSNTIYF. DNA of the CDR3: TGTGCCTGGAGTAGGTCCAACACCATATATTTT.

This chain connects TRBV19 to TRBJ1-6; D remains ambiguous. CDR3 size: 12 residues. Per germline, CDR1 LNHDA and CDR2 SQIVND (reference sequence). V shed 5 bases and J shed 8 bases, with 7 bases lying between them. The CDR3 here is CASSRDDSPLHF. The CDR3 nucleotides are TGTGCCAGTAGTCGAGATGATTCACCCCTCCACTTT.

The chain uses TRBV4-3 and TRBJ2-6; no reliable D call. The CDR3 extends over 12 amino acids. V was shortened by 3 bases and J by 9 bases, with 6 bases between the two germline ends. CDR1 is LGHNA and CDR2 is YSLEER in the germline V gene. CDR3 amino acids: CASSQEGNVLTF. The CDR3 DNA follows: TGCGCCAGCAGCCAGGAAGGCAACGTCCTGACTTTC.

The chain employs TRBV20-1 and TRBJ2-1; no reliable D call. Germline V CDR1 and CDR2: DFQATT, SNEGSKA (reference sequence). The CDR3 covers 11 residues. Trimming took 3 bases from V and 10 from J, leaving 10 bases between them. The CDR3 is CSARSRGEQFF. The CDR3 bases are TGCAGTGCTAGGTCCCGCGGCGAGCAGTTCTTC.

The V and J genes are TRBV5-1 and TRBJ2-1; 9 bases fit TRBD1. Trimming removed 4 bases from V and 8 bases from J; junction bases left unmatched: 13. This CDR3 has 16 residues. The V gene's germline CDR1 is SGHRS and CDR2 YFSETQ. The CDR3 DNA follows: TGCGCCAGCAGCCGGGGGTGGGGACAGGGACTCGATGAGCAGTTCTTC. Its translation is CASSRGWGQGLDEQFF.

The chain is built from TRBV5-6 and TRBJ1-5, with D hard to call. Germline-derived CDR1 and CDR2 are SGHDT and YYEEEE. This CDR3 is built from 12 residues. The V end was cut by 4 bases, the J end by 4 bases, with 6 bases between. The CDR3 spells CASSPFNQPQHF. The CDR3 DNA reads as TGTGCCAGCAGCCCGTTTAATCAGCCCCAGCATTTT.

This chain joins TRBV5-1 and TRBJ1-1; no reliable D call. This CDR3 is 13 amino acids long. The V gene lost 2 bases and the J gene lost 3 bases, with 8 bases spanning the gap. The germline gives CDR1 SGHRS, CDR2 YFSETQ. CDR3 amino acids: CASSFETYTEAFF. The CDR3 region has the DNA TGCGCCAGCAGCTTTGAGACATACACTGAAGCTTTCTTT. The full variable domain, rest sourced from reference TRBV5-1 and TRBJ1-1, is KAGVTQTPRYLIKTRGQQVTLSCSPISGHRSVSWYQQTPGQGLQFLFEYFSETQRNKGNFPGRFSGRQFSNSRSEMNVSTLELGDSALYLCASSFETYTEAFFGQGTRLTVV.

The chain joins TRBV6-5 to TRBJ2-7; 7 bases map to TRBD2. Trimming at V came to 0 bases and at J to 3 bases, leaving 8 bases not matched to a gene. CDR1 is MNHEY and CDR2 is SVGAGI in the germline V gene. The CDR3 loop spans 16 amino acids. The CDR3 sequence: CASSYSNPASGYEQYF. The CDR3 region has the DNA TGTGCCAGCAGTTACTCGAACCCGGCTAGCGGCTACGAGCAGTACTTC.

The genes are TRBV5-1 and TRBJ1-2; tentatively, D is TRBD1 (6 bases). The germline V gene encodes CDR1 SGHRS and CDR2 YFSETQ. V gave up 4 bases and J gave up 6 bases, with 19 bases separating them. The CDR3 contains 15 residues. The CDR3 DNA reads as TGCGCCAGCAGCCTGGACCCGCAGGGGCAAGATGGCTACACCTTC. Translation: CASSLDPQGQDGYTF. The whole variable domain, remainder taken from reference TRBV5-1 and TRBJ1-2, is KAGVTQTPRYLIKTRGQQVTLSCSPISGHRSVSWYQQTPGQGLQFLFEYFSETQRNKGNFPGRFSGRQFSNSRSEMNVSTLELGDSALYLCASSLDPQGQDGYTFGSGTRLTVV.

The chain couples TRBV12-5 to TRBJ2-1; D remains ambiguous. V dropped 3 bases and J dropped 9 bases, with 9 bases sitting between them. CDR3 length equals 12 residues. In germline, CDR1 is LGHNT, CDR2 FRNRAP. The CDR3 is CASGLRLGEQFF. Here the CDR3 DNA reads TGTGCTAGTGGTTTACGTCTTGGTGAGCAGTTCTTC.

The DNA of the CDR3 is TGTGCCTGGAATAAAATTAGGACAGACTACGAGCAGTACTTC. Its protein product is CAWNKIRTDYEQYF. V gene TRBV30 combines with J gene TRBJ2-7; tentative D call: TRBD1 (6 bases). The CDR3 is made up of 14 amino acids. Trimming shortened V by 4 bases and J by 3 bases, and 16 bases separated the two germline ends. In germline, CDR1 is GTSNPN, CDR2 SVGIG (reference sequence).

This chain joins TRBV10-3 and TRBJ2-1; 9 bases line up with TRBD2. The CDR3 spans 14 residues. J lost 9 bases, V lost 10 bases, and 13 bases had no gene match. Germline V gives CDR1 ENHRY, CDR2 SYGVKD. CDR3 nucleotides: TGTGCCACCTCCTTAGCGGGGGTGAGTGCTGAGCAGTTCTTC. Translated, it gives CATSLAGVSAEQFF.